Below, one TCR beta chain is given with its context. Which antigen it targets is not known. Base qualities are not provided; no much larger clone lies one nucleotide away. The data stem from a study of OX40 agonist ivuxolimab in advanced cancers. About the investigation overall: Ivuxolimab was an agonistic, fully human IgG2 monoclonal antibody directed against OX40 (CD134), a costimulatory receptor. A male proportion of 82.7% and a mean age of around 60 years, ranging from roughly 23 to 79, were recorded for the dose-escalation cohort. Peripheral TCRbeta sequencing was intended to test whether TCR sequence diversity was altered and clonal T-cell expansion was caused by ivuxolimab. The monotherapy dose-escalation portion (N of about 50 patients) of the phase I ivuxolimab trial is reported in the paper. Three dose-escalation patients achieved partial responses, one with hepatocellular carcinoma and two with cutaneous melanoma. Intravenous ivuxolimab was administered to patients every 2 weeks at six dose levels: 0.01, 0.1, 0.3, 1.5, 3 and 10 mg/kg. Patients were allowed to have had prior anti-PD-1, anti-PD-L1 or anti-CTLA-4 therapy, and around 41% of the dose-escalation patients had previously received checkpoint inhibitors. Of the roughly 52 patients in dose escalation, some 20 had hepatocellular carcinoma, roughly 15 had melanoma, 9 had renal cell carcinoma and 9 had head and neck cancer.

To sequence the TCRbeta CDR3 region, genomic DNA was isolated from the sorted cells. The immunoSEQ Assay was used for sequencing of TCRbeta CDR3 regions. What TCRdb holds here is the immuneACCESS table cut down to in-frame rearrangements. Part of the clones is not present; checked against another copy, under half of the missing clones reflect an unresolved V gene, and the others are unexplained. A total of some 60,000 clones appear in this sample, about 85% of them only once. Jointly, the top ten make up approximately 4% of the sample. The paper's findings and limits, for the study overall: The antigen specificity of the clonally expanded peripheral T cells was not determined. Low levels of normalized T-cell clonal expansion were also seen in some patients who did not respond. After ivuxolimab, CD8+ T cells had more expanded clones than CD4+ T cells on average. In the 0.1-3.0 mg/kg groups, partial responders were among the patients with the lowest normalized peripheral clonal expansion, particularly in CD8+ T cells. At doses from 0.1 to 3.0 mg/kg, clonal expansion was seen in both CD4+ and CD8+ blood T cells between baseline and week 6.

The trial excluded patients who had a history of autoimmune disease or were on systemic immunosuppression. Peripheral blood for TCR sequencing was collected from all dose cohorts at baseline, on cycle 4 day 1, and on cycle 7 day 1. Samples were obtained from an open-label, multicenter, first-in-human phase I dose-escalation trial of ivuxolimab. Adults with locally advanced or metastatic melanoma, renal cell, hepatocellular, or head and neck squamous cell carcinoma were enrolled in the trial. Before TCR sequencing, CD4+ and CD8+ T cells were separately sorted from peripheral blood. Specimen: CD4+ or CD8+ T cells sorted from blood, collected in a trial of the OX40 agonist ivuxolimab. This TCR came from an adult with an advanced solid tumor such as melanoma, head and neck, liver or kidney cancer.

The CDR3 region has the sequence CASSYKTANTGELFF. The DNA sequence reads TGTGCCAGCAGCTACAAGACAGCTAACACCGGGGAGCTGTTTTTT. The chain was built from TRBV7-3 and TRBJ2-2; TRBD1 is a possible D gene, resting on 5 matching bases. The CDR3 numbers 15 residues from cysteine through phenylalanine. The kept DNA is CDR3 alone, 45 bases in frame from the first base. Based on the germline V gene, the CDR1 and CDR2 sequences are SGHTA and FQGTGA. Relative to germline, V is 4 bases shorter and J is 2 bases shorter, with 11 bases between their ends.